This T cell receptor (beta chain) was found in a study of cytomegalovirus exposure and HLA in healthy donors (dated by TCRdb to 2015 to 2018). In the study overall: An earlier analysis of under 600 of the donors reported about 250 Gb of sequence data and more than 90 million unique TCR beta sequences from about 179 million T cells. The later analysis used no new phenotypic data to find candidate immune exposures, relying instead on TCR beta sequences and their occurrence across donors. In a later analysis, previously published TCR beta repertoires from more than 500 donors were re-analyzed and high-resolution HLA genotyping was added so that TCR occurrence patterns could be studied. Along with the roughly 610-subject first cohort, a separate validation cohort of roughly 110 different subjects was used. The aim of the study was to test whether cataloging public T cell receptors could identify signatures of past pathogen exposure. To decide whether each TCR beta V gene segment behaved as functional or pseudogenic, an earlier analysis of some 540 of the donors relied on high-throughput TCR beta sequencing. Donor age, sex, ethnicity and CMV serostatus were compiled together with the repertoire data. Approximately 310 gigabases of sequencing data and approximately 93 million unique TCR sequences were included in an early release covering 550 to 650 HLA-typed donors. To predict cytomegalovirus infection status, the study combined high-throughput TCR immunosequencing, statistical association of individual TCRs with disease status, and machine learning. The number of typed donors differed by locus: about 629-630 for A, B, C, DRB1 and DQB1; 500 to 550 for DQA1; approximately 600 for DPA1; and 400 to 480 for DPB1. Every discovery cohort repertoire had been produced on one sequencing platform. Genome-wide SNP genotypes for about 65% of the 666 donors were used in a later genetic analysis, which treated that subset as a discovery cohort. Class I and class II HLA loci were covered by the typing at four-digit resolution. Among the approximately 420 genotyped donors, 75% to 90% belonged to the genetic ancestry cluster associated with self-reported Caucasian donors. Using immunosequencing, the study profiled T cell repertoires from 500 to 800 subjects and related those repertoires to cytomegalovirus serostatus. About five DR-DQ haplotypes were treated as single units for association and clustering because of strong linkage in the cohort. On average, about 200,000 unique TCR beta nucleotide sequences were sequenced per donor among 398 genotyped donors of the cohort, with roughly 18% of those sequences being non-productive.

Libraries were constructed by the immunoSEQ multiplex PCR assay. The multiplex PCR relied on a mix of 60 forward primers for TCR Vbeta segments and 13 reverse primers for TCR Jbeta segments. The CDR3 region of rearranged TCR beta genes was amplified from genomic DNA with a multiplex PCR assay. The Illumina HiSeq System was used to sequence the amplified TCR beta libraries as 87-base-pair reads. The paper's processing steps were these. In a later analysis, 77 million or so unique TCR beta chains were counted across the 690 or so repertoires, and roughly 9.9 million of these chains were shared by at least two donors. To remove PCR and sequencing errors, raw reads were error-corrected and collapsed into unique sequences using a nearest-neighbor algorithm that merged closely related sequences. To assign V, D and J gene segments, CDR3 sequences were aligned to IMGT reference sequences. Each retained sequence needed at least a six-nucleotide match to both a V gene segment and a J gene segment. Rearrangements were classified as productive when the CDR3 lacked stop codons and remained in frame with V and J, and all other rearrangements were classified as non-productive. Following IMGT convention, CDR3 was defined as the stretch from the second conserved V-encoded cysteine to the conserved J-encoded phenylalanine. In an earlier analysis of around 540 of the donors, sequences lacking an unambiguous match to a single V gene segment were excluded. An earlier analysis of fewer than 650 of the donors classified V segments as functional when productive rearrangements were above 56.7% and as segregating when the standard deviation between donors was above 5%. To diagnose cytomegalovirus status from the catalog of TCR beta chain sequences, a statistical classification framework was built. V and J gene assignment, in a later analysis, came from comparing TCR nucleotide sequences with IMGT/GENE-DB human TR gene sequences. Using the TCRdist pipeline, a later analysis assigned CDR3 sequences along with most-parsimonious VDJ recombination scenarios. In a later analysis, each TCR beta chain was defined by its CDR3 amino acid sequence together with its V-gene family, and reads without a unique V-gene family were excluded. In a later analysis, around 600 highly shared, low-generation-probability nucleotide sequences were removed to address suspected cross-contamination and a sequencing artifact. In a later analysis, a clonal expansion index for each public chain was calculated from normalized within-repertoire ranks of inferred template counts. Generation probabilities in a later analysis came from a VDJ recombination model fitted to out-of-frame rearrangements, and those results were checked against IGoR. In a later analysis, TCR-TCR, TCR-HLA and TCR-CMV co-occurrence was scored with hypergeometric tests, and a repertoire-size bias correction was applied to TCR pairs. False discovery rates were estimated in a later analysis by permuting HLA or CMV assignments 20 times. In a later analysis, co-occurring TCRs were grouped using DBSCAN, and TCRdist sequence similarity was added for clustering within HLA-allele-positive subsets. Co-occurrence clustering excluded repertoires with fewer than 30,000 or more than 120,000 public chains, plus five with anomalous nucleotide sharing. TCRdb provides this immuneACCESS table in a form limited to in-frame rearrangements. Some clones are lacking; in checked studies, under half of them reflect an unresolved V gene, and why the rest are absent is not known. The V and J calls and clone size are taken from that table; D and trimming were inferred from the DNA. The sample includes 150,000 to 200,000 clones, with about 80% observed a single time. Jointly, the top ten make up about 1.6% of the sample.

The cohort comprised several hundred healthy bone marrow donors. All cohort members were sampled while nominally healthy, although unrecorded immune exposures were likely present. The donor was CMV seropositive and was included in the group of 250 to 300 seropositive cohort members. A peripheral blood sample was collected from each donor, and TCR beta sequencing was performed on peripheral blood mononuclear cells. Genomic DNA was extracted from the blood cell samples with the Qiagen DNeasy Blood Extraction Kit. From the germline V gene, CDR1 is MDHEN and CDR2 is SYDVKM. At the junction V is shortened by 6 bases and J by 2 bases; bases outside the gene matches: 12. Its CDR3 holds 16 amino acids, cysteine through phenylalanine. The entry retains the CDR3 DNA only, 48 bases that are in frame from base 1. Summary of the overall study and its limitations: According to a later analysis, most CMV-associated TCR beta chains appeared to be HLA-restricted, and the HLA associations seemed to be driven largely by CMV exposure. Compared with the approximately 670-donor mean, donors in an Asian-associated ancestry cluster had fewer N-insertions in productive TCRs, according to a later genetic analysis. In a later genetic analysis, a missense DCLRE1C variant was associated with V-gene and J-gene trimming of TCR beta chains, and the association was replicated in an independent cohort. According to a later analysis, parvovirus B19, influenza, CMV and Epstein-Barr virus appeared linked to several top co-occurrence clusters. A total of 150 or so TCR beta chains were listed by the study as associated with cytomegalovirus. A later analysis associated roughly 17,000 TCR beta sequences with specific HLA alleles at a false discovery rate of 0.05. A further reported finding was that TCR beta sequences accurately predicted the HLA-A and HLA-B alleles for most subjects in the first cohort. Strong co-occurrence of HLA alleles, especially DR and DQ, made assigning TCR associations to individual alleles difficult. In both the original and validation cohorts, the classifier was reported to diagnose cytomegalovirus status with high specificity and sensitivity. In vitro tests confirmed that a few of the cytomegalovirus-associated TCR beta chains recognize cytomegalovirus antigens. A cluster of highly shared sequence variants was judged likely to represent a technical artifact of the sequencing pipeline. According to the authors, the approach could potentially be generalized to other disease states and immunological phenotypes. According to a later analysis, TCR association rates differed among HLA loci, with DRB1 alleles showing the most associated TCRs and HLA-C alleles showing the fewest. The cohort was sequenced for TCR beta chains only, and without alpha or paired-chain data the features that could be detected were limited. Most TCR sequences were observed very rarely across donors, whereas some public TCRs were present in many individuals. HLA typing was unavailable for some donors at each locus, so association tests used only the typed subset. The only immune exposure information available for the cohort was CMV serostatus. Correlated functional status among segregating V segments might reflect linkage disequilibrium, but an unknown experimental factor could not be ruled out. Because the 87-base-pair reads could not distinguish some IMGT-functional V segments, including TRBV6-2 and TRBV6-3, those segments were excluded. Compared with equally common non-associated chains, HLA-associated TCR beta chains in a later analysis were more clonally expanded and had lower generation probabilities. An earlier analysis of some 560 of the donors showed that most TCR beta V segments appeared in productive rearrangements either about 90% or about 30% of the time, which broadly matched IMGT annotations. Because counts were too low, more than 15 rarely observed V segments, including chromosome 9 orphons, were left out of the earlier analysis of 587 of the donors. Roughly uniform sequencing depth across donors was assumed in presence/absence analyses, although this assumption may not hold.

About this clone itself: The clone's antigen remains unknown. The record has no base qualities; no much larger clone is one base away.

The rearranged chain carries TRBV28 and TRBJ1-2, with 7 middle bases fitting TRBD1. The material sequenced was PBMCs. The clonotype comes from a girl between 10 and 17 years old in good health and CMV-seropositive. DNA sequence: TGTGCCAGCAGGGGGCAGGGGGATACCCTGAACTATGGCTACACCTTC. This codes for CASRGQGDTLNYGYTF.